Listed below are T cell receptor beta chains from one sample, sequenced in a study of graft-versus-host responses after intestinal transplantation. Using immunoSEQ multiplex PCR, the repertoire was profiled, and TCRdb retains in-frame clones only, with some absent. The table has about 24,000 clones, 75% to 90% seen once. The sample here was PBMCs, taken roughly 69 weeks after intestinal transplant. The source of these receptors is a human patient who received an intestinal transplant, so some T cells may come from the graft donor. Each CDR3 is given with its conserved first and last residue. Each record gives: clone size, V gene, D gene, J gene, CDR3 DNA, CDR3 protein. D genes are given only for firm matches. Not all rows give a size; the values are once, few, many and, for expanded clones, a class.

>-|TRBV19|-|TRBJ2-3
TGTGCCAGTAGTATGAGCACCGCCGCAGATACGCAGTATTTT
CASSMSTAADTQYF
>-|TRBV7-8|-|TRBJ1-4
TGTGCCAGCAGCCCGGGGTTCACGGGGGTCGCAACTAATGAAAAACTGTTTTTT
CASSPGFTGVATNEKLFF
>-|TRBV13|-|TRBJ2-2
TGTGCCAGCAGCTTATCTTTAGTAGGGGCGAACACCGGGGAGCTGTTTTTT
CASSLSLVGANTGELFF
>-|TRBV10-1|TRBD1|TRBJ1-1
TGCGCCAGCAGTGGGGACAGGCGGGGGAACACTGAAGCTTTCTTT
CASSGDRRGNTEAFF
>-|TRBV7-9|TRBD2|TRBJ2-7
TGTGCCAGCAGCTTGGCGGGAGGGAACGAGCAGTACTTC
CASSLAGGNEQYF
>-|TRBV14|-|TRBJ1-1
TGTGCCAGCAGCCAGCCCGGTATGAACACTGAAGCTTTCTTT
CASSQPGMNTEAFF
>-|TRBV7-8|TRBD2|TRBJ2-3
TGTGCCAGCAGCCCCACACTAGCGGGGACTTCCACAGATACGCAGTATTTT
CASSPTLAGTSTDTQYF
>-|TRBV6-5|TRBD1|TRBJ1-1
TGTGCCAGCAGGGACAGGAGCAACACTGAAGCTTTCTTT
CASRDRSNTEAFF
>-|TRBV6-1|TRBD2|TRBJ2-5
TGTGCCAGCAGGGAAGGGCTGGCGGGAGGGCCGGTGGAGACCCAGTACTTC
CASREGLAGGPVETQYF
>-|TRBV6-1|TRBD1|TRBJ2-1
TGTGCCAGCAGCCTCCAGACAGGGGGATTGGGTGAGCAGTTCTTC
CASSLQTGGLGEQFF
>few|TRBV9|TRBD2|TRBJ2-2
TGTGCCAGCAGCCGCGAGGTAGCGGGAGGCGGGGAGCTGTTTTTT
CASSREVAGGGELFF
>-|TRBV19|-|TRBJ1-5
TGTGCCAGTAGTATAGGGTTGTTCCAGCCCCAGCATTTT
CASSIGLFQPQHF
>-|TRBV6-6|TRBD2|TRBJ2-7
TGTGCCAGCAGACCGGGACTAGACTCGGGCGAGCAGTACTTC
CASRPGLDSGEQYF
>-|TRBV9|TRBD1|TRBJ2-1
TGTGCCAGCAGCGGAGGGGACAGGGGAAATGAGCAGTTCTTC
CASSGGDRGNEQFF
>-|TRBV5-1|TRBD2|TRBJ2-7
TGCGCCAGCAGCAGAACTAGCGGGCCCCCCTACGAGCAGTACTTC
CASSRTSGPPYEQYF
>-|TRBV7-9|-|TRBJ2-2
TGTGCCAGCAGCTTGGCCAATGTTCCCGGGGAGCTGTTTTTT
CASSLANVPGELFF
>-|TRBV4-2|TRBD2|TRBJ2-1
TGTGCCAGCAGCCTACCAGCGGGAGGGGAAAATGAGCAGTTCTTC
CASSLPAGGENEQFF
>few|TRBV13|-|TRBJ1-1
TGTGCCAGCGGGGGGGCCGATACTGAAGCTTTCTTT
CASGGADTEAFF
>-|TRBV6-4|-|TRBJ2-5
TGTGCCAGCAGTCGGAACAGCCAAGAGACCCAGTACTTC
CASSRNSQETQYF
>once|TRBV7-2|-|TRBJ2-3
TGTGCCAGCAGCTTAAGGGGGGCTAGCACAGATACGCAGTATTTT
CASSLRGASTDTQYF
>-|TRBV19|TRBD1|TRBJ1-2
TGTGCCAGTAGTATTCGCGGGAACAGGGGTTTCTATGGCTACACCTTC
CASSIRGNRGFYGYTF
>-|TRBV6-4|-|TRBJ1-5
TGTGCCAGCTATCAATGGGGAGGGACGGAGATAGCCAATAGCAATCAGCCCCAGCATTTT
CASYQWGGTEIANSNQPQHF
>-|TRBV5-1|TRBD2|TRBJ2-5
TGCGCCAGCAGCCCCATAGCGGGAGAGATGGAGACCCAGTACTTC
CASSPIAGEMETQYF
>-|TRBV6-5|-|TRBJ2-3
TGTGCCAGCAGTCCCCAGGGCATGACATCAGATACGCAGTATTTT
CASSPQGMTSDTQYF
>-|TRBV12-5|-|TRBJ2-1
TGTGCTAGTGGTCCCTCTCTAAACTACAATGAGCAGTTCTTC
CASGPSLNYNEQFF
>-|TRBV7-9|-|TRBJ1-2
TGTGCCAGCCTCCTCCTGACAGAGCAGGGCTACACCTTC
CASLLLTEQGYTF
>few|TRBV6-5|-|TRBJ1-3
TGTGCCAGCAGTTACCGACAGCTAGGAAACACCATATATTTT
CASSYRQLGNTIYF
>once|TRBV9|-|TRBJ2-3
TGTGCCAGCAGCCCCCCTAATAGAGATACGCAGTATTTT
CASSPPNRDTQYF
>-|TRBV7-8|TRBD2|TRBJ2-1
TGTGCCAGCAGCTCCCCAGCGGGAGCCCCCCTCAATGAGCAGTTCTTC
CASSSPAGAPLNEQFF
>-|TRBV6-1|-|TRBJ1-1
TGTGCCAGCATGAAGGTACGGGACACTGAAGCTTTCTTT
CASMKVRDTEAFF
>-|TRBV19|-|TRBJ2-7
TGTGCCAGTAGTTCCACAGGGTTCGGCGAGCAGTACTTC
CASSSTGFGEQYF
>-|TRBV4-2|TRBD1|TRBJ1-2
TGTGCCAGCAGCCCTGAAGGACAGGGAGCTAACTATGGCTACACCTTC
CASSPEGQGANYGYTF
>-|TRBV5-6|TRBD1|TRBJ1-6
TGTGCCAGCAGCTCCGGACAGGGAGGAGAGTCACCCCTCCACTTT
CASSSGQGGESPLHF
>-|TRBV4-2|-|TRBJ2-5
TGTGCCAGCAGCCAAGCAACGGGTGGGGAGACCCAGTACTTC
CASSQATGGETQYF
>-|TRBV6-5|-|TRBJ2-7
TGTGCCAGCAAATTCCAGGGGTCCCACGAGCAGTACTTC
CASKFQGSHEQYF
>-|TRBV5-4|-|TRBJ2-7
TGTGCCAGCAGCTTGGGGGGGCTAATATCGGGAGAGCAGTACTTC
CASSLGGLISGEQYF
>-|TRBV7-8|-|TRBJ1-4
TGTGCCAGCAGCTGGCTTGGTGCAACTAATGAAAAACTGTTTTTT
CASSWLGATNEKLFF
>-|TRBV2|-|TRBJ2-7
TGTGCCAGCAGTGGGGGGTTCTCCTACGAGCAGTACTTC
CASSGGFSYEQYF
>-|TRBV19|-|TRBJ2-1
TGTGCCAGTAGTATTTGGGATCCCACTTACAATGAGCAGTTCTTC
CASSIWDPTYNEQFF
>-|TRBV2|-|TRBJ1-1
TGTGCCAGCAGTTACAGGCCCTCCCCGAACACTGAAGCTTTCTTT
CASSYRPSPNTEAFF
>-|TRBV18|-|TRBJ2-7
TGTGCCAGCTCACCTGTGGGTTACGAGCAGTACTTC
CASSPVGYEQYF
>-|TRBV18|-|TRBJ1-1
TGTGCCAGCTCACCACCAGGCGGACTACCTGAGGGGACTGAAGCTTTCTTT
CASSPPGGLPEGTEAFF
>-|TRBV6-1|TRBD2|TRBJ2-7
TGTGCCAGCAGTGGAGAGCTAGCGGGCGCCTCCTACGAGCAGTACTTC
CASSGELAGASYEQYF
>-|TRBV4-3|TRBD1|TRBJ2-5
TGCGCCAGCAGCCAGACCAGGGGGCCCCAAGAGACCCAGTACTTC
CASSQTRGPQETQYF
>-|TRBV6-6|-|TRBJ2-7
TGTGCCAGCAGTTACTTTGTCGGGACCCTCCTATACGAGCAGTACTTC
CASSYFVGTLLYEQYF
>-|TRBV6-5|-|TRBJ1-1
TGTGCCAGCAGTTTCGGTCCTAACACTGAAGCTTTCTTT
CASSFGPNTEAFF
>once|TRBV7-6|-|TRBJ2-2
TGTGCCAGCAGCTTAGGACAAGCATTAACGACCGGGGAGCTGTTTTTT
CASSLGQALTTGELFF